This T cell receptor beta chain is drawn from a study of T cells in Graves' hyperthyroidism and ophthalmopathy. The study, taken as a whole, reports: Prediction of ophthalmopathy progression came a median roughly 6.7 months pre-onset.

TCR beta CDR3 sequences were amplified from RNA transcripts. Researchers ran a first-round RT-PCR on the TCR CDR3 using the HTBI primer set. TCRdb redid the calling of the multiplex PCR reads with MiXCR, one entry per CDR3 protein. This table has about 570,000 distinct CDR3 sequences, 46% appearing once. Comment on this clonotype: The antigen is undetermined.

Patients were excluded because of uncontrolled infection, other autoimmune disease, pregnancy or lactation. V lost 10 bases and J 0 bases, leaving 12 bases between the germline ends. This CDR3 region has 13 residues. Germline CDR1 reads ENHRY; CDR2 reads SYGVKD. The source of this sequence is an adult woman with Graves' disease, either hyperthyroidism or ophthalmopathy (not recorded which). The chain is built from TRBV10-3 and TRBJ1-2, with D unclear. Sequences were obtained from peripheral blood or thyroid tissue (not recorded which). The CDR3: CATKTETNYGYTF. The CDR3 DNA reads TGTGCCACTAAGACGGAGACTAACTATGGCTACACCTTC.